The 21 T cell receptor beta chains given below trace back to one sample, sequenced in a study of T cells in Graves' hyperthyroidism and ophthalmopathy. TCR beta CDR3 regions were amplified from RNA. The HTBI primer set served for first-round RT-PCR of the TCR CDR3. A single record per CDR3 protein comes from TCRdb applying MiXCR to the multiplex PCR reads. The top ten clones hold approximately 3.4% of a sample with about 59,000 distinct CDR3 sequences, roughly 58% of them seen once. Sequenced input: blood. The source is a woman aged 60 to 75 with Graves' ophthalmopathy.

Worth noting for this clonotype: Germline is not matched at one junction end, which may reflect a read error. The chain combines TRBV7-8 with TRBJ2-5; 8 nucleotides agree with TRBD1. Germline CDR1 and CDR2: SGHVS and FQNEAQ. The CDR3 covers 14 residues. The CDR3 DNA sequence: TGTGCCAGCAGCTTAGCGGGGACAGGCCCGGGTCTGAACTTC. Amino acid sequence: CASSLAGTGPGLNF.

Details on this clonotype: The final CDR3 position lacks the conserved phenylalanine or tryptophan, pointing to a likely read error. This CDR3 reads CSAREAEPLRNEQFL. CDR3 in DNA: TGCAGTGCTAGAGAAGCGGAGCCTCTTAGGAATGAGCAGTTCTTG. The rearrangement uses TRBV20-1 and TRBJ2-1; TRBD2 might be the D (5 bases). The CDR3 spans 15 residues. Trimming pared 0 bases from V and 7 bases from J, leaving 16 bases between. Germline assignment: CDR1 DFQATT and CDR2 SNEGSKA (reference sequence).

The gene calls are TRBV9 and TRBJ1-1; 7 nucleotides line up with TRBD1. The CDR3 covers 16 residues. V lost 0 bases and J lost 11; bases outside the gene matches: 16. Germline V gene sequence: CDR1 SGDLS, CDR2 YYNGEE. CDR3 in amino acids: CASSVVGQETYNEAFF. The CDR3 DNA reads as TGTGCCAGCAGCGTAGTTGGACAGGAAACTTACAATGAGGCTTTCTTT.

This clonotype was counted many times. A much larger clone differs by one base, so this may be a read error. This chain connects TRBV4-1 to TRBJ1-6; D unclear. The germline V gene encodes CDR1 MGHRA and CDR2 YSYEKL. This CDR3 is 16 amino acids long. Trimming took off 0 bases at V and 8 bases at J, with 14 bases between the two ends. CDR3 nucleotides: TGCGCCAGCAGCCAAGATGAGGCAGCCAGTGATTCACCCCTCCACTTT. Residues: CASSQDEAASDSPLHF.

The J gene is TRBJ2-1, the V gene TRBV7-2, with D tentatively TRBD2 (5 bases). V lost 5 bases to trimming and J lost 4 bases, with 18 bases between them. The CDR3 has 16 residues. Germline values: CDR1 SGHTA, CDR2 FQGNSA. The CDR3 sequence: CASSPPRAGRYNEQFF. The CDR3 DNA reads TGTGCCAGCAGCCCTCCCCGGGCGGGCAGGTACAATGAGCAGTTCTTC.

This clonotype has a single count. The conserved closing phenylalanine or tryptophan is absent in this CDR3, likely reflecting a read error. The limits of the CDR3 on the DNA are not certain, so only TCRdb's listed CDR3 is given. The chain couples TRBV24-1 to TRBJ1-2; the DNA was not compared with TRBD1, the D call given in the table. CDR1 is KGHDR and CDR2 is SFDVKD in the germline V gene. The CDR3 contains 8 residues when both ends are counted. CDR3 in amino acids: CATSDPQG.

The V and J genes are TRBV29-1 and TRBJ2-5; a possible D gene is TRBD2 (5 bases). This CDR3 has 14 residues. Deletions cut 7 bases from V and 2 bases from J, with 17 bases between. The germline V gene encodes CDR1 SQVTM and CDR2 ANQGSEA. The CDR3 sequence is CSAMLPSQQETQYF. The CDR3 nucleotides read TGCAGCGCTATGCTCCCTAGCCAGCAAGAGACCCAGTACTTC. The full variable domain, in which reference TRBV29-1 and TRBJ2-5 provide the parts outside the CDR3, is SAVISQKPSRDICQRGTSLTIQCQVDSQVTMMFWYRQQPGQSLTLIATANQGSEATYESGFVIDKFPISRPNLTFSTLTVSNMSPEDSSIYLCSAMLPSQQETQYFGPGTRLLVL.

This rearrangement joins TRBV5-5 to TRBJ2-5, with 11 bases aligning to TRBD2. After removal of 2 bases from V and 5 bases from J, the junction contained 8 bases not matched to a gene. The CDR3 is made up of 16 amino acids. Germline V CDR1 and CDR2: SGHKS, YYEKEE (reference sequence). For the CDR3, the DNA is TGTGCCAGCAGCTTCCTAGCGGGGGGCCATGTGGAGACCCAGTACTTC. Translated, it gives CASSFLAGGHVETQYF.

The table lists this clonotype with many counts. The genes are TRBV11-2 and TRBJ2-7; 9 nucleotides line up with TRBD1. The CDR3 has 15 amino acids. J gave up 4 bases and V 0 bases, and 4 bases lay outside the gene matches. CDR1 and CDR2 (germline): SGHAT, FQNNGV. DNA of the CDR3: TGTGCCAGCAGCTTAGAGACAGGGGGGATGTACGAGCAGTACTTC. Translated: CASSLETGGMYEQYF.

This clonotype was found many times. V is TRBV11-2 and J is TRBJ2-7; 11 bases line up with TRBD2. This CDR3 has 18 amino acids. In germline, CDR1 is SGHAT, CDR2 FQNNGV. Unmatched junction bases numbered 14, after V lost 1 base and J lost 6 bases. The CDR3 sequence: CASSLAIAGGPGVSEQYF. In DNA, the CDR3 is TGTGCCAGCAGCTTAGCCATAGCGGGGGGGCCGGGAGTAAGCGAGCAGTACTTC.

This rearrangement joins TRBV5-6 to TRBJ1-1; 9 bases line up with TRBD1. The CDR3 spans 19 residues. Germline CDR1 SGHDT, CDR2 YYEEEE. J was trimmed by 4 bases and V by 5 bases; bases with no gene match: 21. The CDR3 DNA reads TGTGCCAGCAGACAACAGGGGGCGCTTGGAAACACAGGGGCCACTGAAGCTTTCTTT. Translation gives CASRQQGALGNTGATEAFF. The entire variable domain, with the rest obtained from reference TRBV5-6 and TRBJ1-1, is as follows: DAGVTQSPTHLIKTRGQQVTLRCSPKSGHDTVSWYQQALGQGPQFIFQYYEEEERQRGNFPDRFSGHQFPNYSSELNVNALLLGDSALYLCASRQQGALGNTGATEAFFGQGTRLTVV.

The J gene is TRBJ2-3, the V gene TRBV20-1; the D gene is possibly TRBD2 (6 bases). CDR1 and CDR2 from the germline V gene are DFQATT and SNEGSKA (reference sequence). This CDR3 contains 10 residues. The ends were cut back, 5 bases at V and 9 bases at J, with 9 bases in the middle. This chain's CDR3 is CSAPGGTQYF. In DNA form, the CDR3 reads TGCAGTGCTCCTGGGGGGACGCAGTATTTT.

This clonotype occurred many times. Here the CDR3 DNA reads TGCAGTGCAAACGACCCGGGACAGGGGTTGAACACTGAAGCTTTCTTT. This translates into CSANDPGQGLNTEAFF. The V and J genes are TRBV20-1 and TRBJ1-1; TRBD1 aligns across 10 bases. CDR1 and CDR2 (germline): DFQATT, SNEGSKA (reference sequence). Trimming removed 6 bases from V and 0 bases from J; junction bases left unmatched: 10. This CDR3 has 16 residues.

The table lists this clonotype with a few counts. The chain is built from TRBV20-1 and TRBJ1-3, with D maybe TRBD1 (5 bases). Germline values: CDR1 DFQATT, CDR2 SNEGSKA (reference sequence). CDR3 length equals 13 residues. V shed 6 bases and J shed 7 bases, with 16 bases lying between them. The CDR3 DNA reads as TGCAGTGCCTCATGGGGGGGAAGGAACACCATATATTTT. This sequence encodes CSASWGGRNTIYF.

The chain carries TRBV25-1 and TRBJ1-6; possible D gene TRBD1, 6 bases. The germline gives CDR1 MGHDK, CDR2 SYGVNS. This CDR3 comprises 16 residues. V was cut by 3 bases and J by 7 bases, with 16 bases left in between. CDR3 amino acids: CASSDPRRQENSPLHF. The DNA for the CDR3 is TGTGCCAGCAGTGATCCGAGGAGACAGGAAAATTCACCCCTCCACTTT.

This clonotype was seen many times. The gene calls are TRBV12-3 or TRBV12-4 and TRBJ1-4, with 11 bases that match TRBD1. J gave up 8 bases and V 5 bases, and 10 bases lay outside the gene matches. The CDR3 consists of 16 residues. DNA for the CDR3: TGTGCCAGCAGTGACCAATCGGGACAGGGGGGGGAAAAACTGTTTTTT. This sequence encodes CASSDQSGQGGEKLFF.

V is TRBV7-3 and J is TRBJ1-2; 9 nucleotides agree with TRBD1. Germline V gene lookup returns CDR1 SGHTA and CDR2 FQGTGA. The CDR3 contains 16 residues. Trimming at V came to 6 bases and at J to 7 bases, leaving 15 bases not matched to a gene. In nucleotides, the CDR3 is TGTGCCAGCAGTCTTGCCCCGGACAGGGGTGTCGGTGGCTACACCTTC. It encodes CASSLAPDRGVGGYTF.

The chain employs TRBV20-1 and TRBJ1-5, with D possibly being TRBD1 (5 bases). Trimming shortened V by 2 bases and J by 3 bases, and 23 bases separated the two germline ends. Germline CDR1 reads DFQATT; CDR2 reads SNEGSKA (reference sequence). The CDR3 covers 18 residues. CDR3 in amino acids: CSARRLAGLEQYNQPQHF. In nucleotides, the CDR3 is TGCAGTGCTAGACGACTAGCGGGACTTGAGCAGTACAATCAGCCCCAGCATTTT.

This clonotype was found many times. A much more abundant neighbour one base away suggests this may be a read error. The chain links TRBV10-1 to TRBJ1-1; no firm D call. There are 15 residues in the CDR3. Germline assignment: CDR1 WNHNN and CDR2 SYGVQD (reference sequence). V shed 0 bases and J shed 4 bases, with 12 bases lying between them. CDR3 coding DNA: TGCGCCAGCAGTGAGTCCACAGAGCAGAGCACTGAAGCTTTCTTT. It codes for CASSESTEQSTEAFF.

Concerning this clonotype itself: At one of its ends the junction is not consistent with the germline gene, which may arise from a read error. The rearrangement links TRBV12-3 or TRBV12-4 to TRBJ1-1; D is ambiguous. This CDR3 comprises 14 residues. CDR3 sequence reads: CASILAGLNTEAFF. As DNA, the CDR3 is TGTGCCAGCATACTGGCGGGATTGAACACGGAAGCTTTCTTT.

V is TRBV7-8 and J is TRBJ2-2; D perhaps matches TRBD2 (5 bases). Trimming removed 5 bases at V and 4 bases at J, with 8 bases between. The CDR3 has 13 residues. Germline V gives CDR1 SGHVS, CDR2 FQNEAQ. In DNA, the CDR3 is TGTGCCAGCAGCCCCGGAGGCACCGGGGAGCTGTTTTTT. Residues: CASSPGGTGELFF.